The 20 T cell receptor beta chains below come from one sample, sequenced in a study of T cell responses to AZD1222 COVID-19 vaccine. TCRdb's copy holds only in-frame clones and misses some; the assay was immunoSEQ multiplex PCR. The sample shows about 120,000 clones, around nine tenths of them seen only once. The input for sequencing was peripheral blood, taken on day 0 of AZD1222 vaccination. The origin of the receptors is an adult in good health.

For the CDR3, the DNA is TGTGCCAGCAGCTTGGTTGGGACTATCGCCCCATACAATGAGCAGTTCTTC. Translation: CASSLVGTIAPYNEQFF. The chain joins TRBV5-6 to TRBJ2-1; 7 bases are shared with TRBD2. V lost 0 bases and J lost 4; bases outside the gene matches: 10. Germline loops: CDR1 SGHDT, CDR2 YYEEEE. The CDR3 is made up of 17 amino acids.

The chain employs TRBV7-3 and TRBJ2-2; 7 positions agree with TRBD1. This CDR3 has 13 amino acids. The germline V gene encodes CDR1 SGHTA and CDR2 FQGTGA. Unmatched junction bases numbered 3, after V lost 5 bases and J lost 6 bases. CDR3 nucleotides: TGTGCCAGCAGCGTTACAGGGGCCGGGGAGCTGTTTTTT. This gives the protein CASSVTGAGELFF.

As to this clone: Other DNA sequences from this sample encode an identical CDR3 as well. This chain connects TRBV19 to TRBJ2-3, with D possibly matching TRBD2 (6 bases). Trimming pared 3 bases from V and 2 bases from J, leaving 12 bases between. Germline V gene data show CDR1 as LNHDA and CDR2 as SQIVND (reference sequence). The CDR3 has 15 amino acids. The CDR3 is CASSIGGTSTDTQYF. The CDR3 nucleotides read TGTGCCAGTAGTATTGGCGGGACCTCCACAGATACGCAGTATTTT. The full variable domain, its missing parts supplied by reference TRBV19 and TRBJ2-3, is DGGITQSPKYLFRKEGQNVTLSCEQNLNHDAMYWYRQDPGQGLRLIYYSQIVNDFQKGDIAEGYSVSREKKESFPLTVTSAQKNPTAFYLCASSIGGTSTDTQYFGPGTRLTVL.

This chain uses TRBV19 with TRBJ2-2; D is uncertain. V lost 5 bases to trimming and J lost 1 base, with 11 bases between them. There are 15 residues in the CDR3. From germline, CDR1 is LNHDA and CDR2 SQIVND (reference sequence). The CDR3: CASSWAPLNTGELFF. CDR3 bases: TGTGCCAGTAGTTGGGCCCCGCTGAACACCGGGGAGCTGTTTTTT.

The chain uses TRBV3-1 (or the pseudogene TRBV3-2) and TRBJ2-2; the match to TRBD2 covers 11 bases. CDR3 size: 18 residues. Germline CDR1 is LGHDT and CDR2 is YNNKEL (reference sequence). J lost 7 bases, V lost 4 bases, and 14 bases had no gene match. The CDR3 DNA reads TGTGCCAGCAGCCTCCACGGGGGACTAGCGGACCGGGTCGGGGAGCTGTTTTTT. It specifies CASSLHGGLADRVGELFF.

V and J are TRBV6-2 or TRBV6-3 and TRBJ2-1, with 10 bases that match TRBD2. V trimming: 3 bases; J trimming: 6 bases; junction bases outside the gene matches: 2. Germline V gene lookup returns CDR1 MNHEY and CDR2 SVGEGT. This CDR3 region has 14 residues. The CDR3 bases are TGTGCCAGCAGTTATGGGACTAGCGTCAATGAGCAGTTCTTC. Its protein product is CASSYGTSVNEQFF.

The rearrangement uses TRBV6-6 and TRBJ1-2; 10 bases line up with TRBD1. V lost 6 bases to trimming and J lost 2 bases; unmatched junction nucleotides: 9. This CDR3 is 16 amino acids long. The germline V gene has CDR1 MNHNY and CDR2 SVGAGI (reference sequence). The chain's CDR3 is CASRKSDRGPNYGYTF. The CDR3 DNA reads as TGTGCCAGCAGGAAAAGTGACAGGGGGCCCAACTATGGCTACACCTTC.

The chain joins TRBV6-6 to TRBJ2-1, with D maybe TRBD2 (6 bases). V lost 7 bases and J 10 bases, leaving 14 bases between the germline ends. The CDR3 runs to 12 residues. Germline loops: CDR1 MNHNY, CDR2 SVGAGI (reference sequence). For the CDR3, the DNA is TGTGCCAGCATGGGTACTCGGGGGGAGCAGTTCTTC. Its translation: CASMGTRGEQFF.

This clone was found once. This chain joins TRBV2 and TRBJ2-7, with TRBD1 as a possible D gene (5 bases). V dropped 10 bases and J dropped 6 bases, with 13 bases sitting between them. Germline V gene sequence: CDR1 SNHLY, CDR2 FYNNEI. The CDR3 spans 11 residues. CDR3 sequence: CATSGFSEQYF. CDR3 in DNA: TGTGCCACCTCAGGGTTTTCCGAGCAGTACTTC.

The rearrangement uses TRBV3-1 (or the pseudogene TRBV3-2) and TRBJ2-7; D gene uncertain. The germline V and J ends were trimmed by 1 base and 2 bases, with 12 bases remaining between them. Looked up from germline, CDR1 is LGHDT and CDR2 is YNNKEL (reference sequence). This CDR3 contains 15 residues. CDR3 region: CASSQGLTIAYEQYF. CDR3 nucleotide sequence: TGTGCCAGCAGCCAAGGGTTAACGATTGCCTACGAGCAGTACTTC.

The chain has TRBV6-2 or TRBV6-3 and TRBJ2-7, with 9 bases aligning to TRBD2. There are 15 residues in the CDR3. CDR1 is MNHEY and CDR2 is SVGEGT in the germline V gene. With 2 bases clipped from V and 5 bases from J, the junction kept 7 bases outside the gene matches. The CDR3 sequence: CASSYVAGLAHEQYF. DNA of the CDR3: TGTGCCAGCAGTTACGTGGCGGGACTAGCCCACGAGCAGTACTTC.

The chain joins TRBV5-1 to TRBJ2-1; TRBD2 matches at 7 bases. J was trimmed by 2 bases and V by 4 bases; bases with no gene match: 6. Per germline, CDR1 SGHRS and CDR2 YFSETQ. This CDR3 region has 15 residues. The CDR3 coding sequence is TGCGCCAGCAGCCGTGAGCTAGCGGCCTACAATGAGCAGTTCTTC. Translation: CASSRELAAYNEQFF.

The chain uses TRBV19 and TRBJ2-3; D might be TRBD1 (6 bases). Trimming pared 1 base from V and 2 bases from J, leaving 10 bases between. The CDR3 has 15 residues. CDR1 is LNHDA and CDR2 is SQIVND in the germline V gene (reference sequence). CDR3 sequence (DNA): TGTGCCAGTAGTATAGCTGGGGGCGACACAGATACGCAGTATTTT. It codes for CASSIAGGDTDTQYF.

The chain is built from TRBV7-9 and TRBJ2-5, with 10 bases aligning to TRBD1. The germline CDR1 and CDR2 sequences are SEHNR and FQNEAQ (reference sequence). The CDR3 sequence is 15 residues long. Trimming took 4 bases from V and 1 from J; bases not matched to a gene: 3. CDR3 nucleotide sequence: TGTGCCAGCAGCTCGCGGACAGGGGGCCAAGAGACCCAGTACTTC. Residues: CASSSRTGGQETQYF.

CDR3 region: CASSLAGGRRGEQYF. The CDR3 bases are TGCGCCAGCAGCTTGGCCGGCGGGAGGCGTGGGGAGCAGTACTTC. This chain links TRBV5-1 with TRBJ2-7, with TRBD2 identical over 8 bases. V lost 0 bases to trimming and J lost 7 bases; unmatched junction nucleotides: 9. CDR1 is SGHRS and CDR2 is YFSETQ in the germline V gene. CDR3 size: 15 residues.

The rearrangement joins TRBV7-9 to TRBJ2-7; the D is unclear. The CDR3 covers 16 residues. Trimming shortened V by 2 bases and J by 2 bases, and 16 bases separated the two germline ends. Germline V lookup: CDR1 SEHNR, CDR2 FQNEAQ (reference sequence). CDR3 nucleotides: TGTGCCAGCAGCTTATCCCAAGGGATGGCAGCCTACGAGCAGTACTTC. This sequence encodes CASSLSQGMAAYEQYF.

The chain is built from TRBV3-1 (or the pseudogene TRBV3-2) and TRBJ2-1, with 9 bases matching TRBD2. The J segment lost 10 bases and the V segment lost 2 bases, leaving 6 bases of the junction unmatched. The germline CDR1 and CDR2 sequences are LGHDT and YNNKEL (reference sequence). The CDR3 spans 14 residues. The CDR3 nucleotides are TGTGCCAGCAGCCAATTGGCGGGAGGGGAAGAGCAGTTCTTC. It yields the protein CASSQLAGGEEQFF.

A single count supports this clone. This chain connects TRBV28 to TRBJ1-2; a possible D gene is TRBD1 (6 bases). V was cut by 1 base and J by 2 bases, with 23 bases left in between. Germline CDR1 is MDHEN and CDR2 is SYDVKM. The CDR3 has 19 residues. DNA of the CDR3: TGTGCCAGCAGTTTATTGGGGGCTGGCCGGGGGGGCTCCAACTATGGCTACACCTTC. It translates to CASSLLGAGRGGSNYGYTF.

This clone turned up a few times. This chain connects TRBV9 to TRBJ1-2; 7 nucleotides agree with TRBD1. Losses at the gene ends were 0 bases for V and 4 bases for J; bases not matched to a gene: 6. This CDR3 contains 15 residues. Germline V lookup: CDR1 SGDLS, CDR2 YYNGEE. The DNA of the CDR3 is TGTGCCAGCAGCGTAGGACAGGGAGGAGGCTATGGCTACACCTTC. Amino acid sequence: CASSVGQGGGYGYTF.

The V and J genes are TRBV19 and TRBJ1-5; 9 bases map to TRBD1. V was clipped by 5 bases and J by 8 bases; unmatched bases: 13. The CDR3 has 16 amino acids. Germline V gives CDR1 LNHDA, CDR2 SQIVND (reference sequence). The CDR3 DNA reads TGTGCCAGTAGTCAAATCAGGACAGGGGATGGTAAGCCCCAGCATTTT. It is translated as CASSQIRTGDGKPQHF. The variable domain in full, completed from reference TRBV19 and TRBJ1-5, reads DGGITQSPKYLFRKEGQNVTLSCEQNLNHDAMYWYRQDPGQGLRLIYYSQIVNDFQKGDIAEGYSVSREKKESFPLTVTSAQKNPTAFYLCASSQIRTGDGKPQHFGDGTRLSIL.